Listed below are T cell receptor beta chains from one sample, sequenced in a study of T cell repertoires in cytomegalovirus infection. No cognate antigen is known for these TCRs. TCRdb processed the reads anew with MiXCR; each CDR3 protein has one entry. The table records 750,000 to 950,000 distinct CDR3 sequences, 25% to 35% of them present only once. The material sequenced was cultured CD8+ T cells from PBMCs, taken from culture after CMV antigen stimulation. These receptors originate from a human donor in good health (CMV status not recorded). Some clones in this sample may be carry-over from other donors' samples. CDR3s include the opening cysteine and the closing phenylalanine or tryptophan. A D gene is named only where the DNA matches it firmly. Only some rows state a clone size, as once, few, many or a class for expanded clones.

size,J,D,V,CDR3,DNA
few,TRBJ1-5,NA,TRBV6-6,CASSPFSQGSGWGNSNQPQHF,TGTGCCAGCAGTCCATTCTCCCAGGGGTCCGGTTGGGGAAATAGCAATCAGCCCCAGCATTTT
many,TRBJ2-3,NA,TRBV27,CASSPDTDTQYF,TGTGCCAGCAGTCCGGACACAGATACGCAGTATTTT
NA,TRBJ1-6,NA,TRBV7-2,CASSLEGQVGNSPLHF,TGTGCCAGCAGCTTAGAAGGGCAGGTTGGAAATTCACCCCTCCACTTT
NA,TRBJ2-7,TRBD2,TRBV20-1,CSARDRLAGASSYEQYF,TGCAGTGCTAGAGATAGATTAGCGGGGGCCAGCTCCTACGAGCAGTACTTC
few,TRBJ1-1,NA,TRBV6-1,CASSESPGTVGKGTEAFF,TGTGCCAGCAGTGAATCCCCCGGGACGGTAGGAAAAGGGACTGAAGCTTTCTTT
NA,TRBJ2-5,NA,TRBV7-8,CASSLAGALVETQYF,TGTGCCAGCAGCTTAGCGGGGGCCCTTGTGGAGACCCAGTACTTC
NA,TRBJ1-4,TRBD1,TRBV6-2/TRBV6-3,CASSSRTGTGDEKLFF,TGTGCCAGCAGTTCACGCACCGGGACAGGGGATGAAAAACTGTTTTTT
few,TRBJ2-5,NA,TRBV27,CASSSLPERAETQYF,TGTGCCAGCAGTTCCCTCCCCGAGCGGGCAGAGACCCAGTACTTC
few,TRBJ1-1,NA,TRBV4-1,CASSLASGFAEAFF,TGCGCCAGCAGCCTTGCCTCAGGCTTTGCTGAAGCTTTCTTT
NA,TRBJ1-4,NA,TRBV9,CASSGPGHGYEKLFF,TGTGCCAGCAGCGGACCGGGACACGGCTATGAAAAACTGTTTTTT
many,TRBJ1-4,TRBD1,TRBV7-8,CASSLSWTGDNEKLFF,TGTGCCAGCAGCTTAAGCTGGACAGGGGACAATGAAAAACTGTTTTTT
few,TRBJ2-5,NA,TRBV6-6,CASSYVGAQETQYF,TGTGCCAGCAGTTACGTCGGGGCTCAAGAGACCCAGTACTTC
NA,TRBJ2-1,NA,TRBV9,CASSVDLASYNEQFF,TGTGCCAGCAGCGTAGACCTGGCATCCTACAATGAGCAGTTCTTC
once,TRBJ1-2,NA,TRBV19,CASSASGFDGYTF,TGTGCCAGTAGTGCCTCAGGGTTCGATGGCTACACCTTC
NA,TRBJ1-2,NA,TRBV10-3,CAISLPLQGRYGYTF,TGTGCCATCAGTCTCCCCCTCCAGGGAAGATATGGCTACACCTTC
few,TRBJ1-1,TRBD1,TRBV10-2,CASSGEQGVEAFF,TGCGCCAGCAGTGGGGAACAGGGGGTTGAAGCTTTCTTT
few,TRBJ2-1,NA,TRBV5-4,CASSSGTNYNEQFF,TGTGCCAGCTCCTCGGGGACCAACTACAATGAGCAGTTCTTC
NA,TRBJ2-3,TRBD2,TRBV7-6,CASGKRGSTDTQYF,TGTGCCAGTGGGAAGCGGGGGAGCACAGATACGCAGTATTTT
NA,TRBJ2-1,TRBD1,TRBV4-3,CASSQGWTGGSYNEQFF,TGCGCCAGCAGCCAAGGTTGGACAGGGGGCAGCTACAATGAGCAGTTCTTC
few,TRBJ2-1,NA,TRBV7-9,CASSLEVQADNEQFF,TGTGCCAGCAGCTTAGAGGTCCAGGCCGACAATGAGCAGTTCTTC
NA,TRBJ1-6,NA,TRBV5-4,CASSRGPTNSPLHF,TGTGCCAGCAGCCGGGGACCCACGAATTCACCCCTCCACTTT
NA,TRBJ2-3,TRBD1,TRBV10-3,CAISESMRGGPDTQYF,TGTGCCATCAGTGAGTCGATGAGAGGGGGCCCAGATACGCAGTATTTT
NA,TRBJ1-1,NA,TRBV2,CANPDTPGNTEAFF,TGTGCTAACCCCGACACCCCGGGAAACACTGAAGCTTTCTTT
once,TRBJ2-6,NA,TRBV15,CATSRGNVLIPSGANVLTF,TGTGCCACCAGCAGAGGAAACGTTCTTATCCCCTCTGGGGCCAACGTCCTGACTTTC
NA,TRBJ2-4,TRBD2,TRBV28,CASSFRWSGGLSYDIQYF,TGTGCCAGCAGTTTTAGGTGGAGCGGGGGGCTTTCCTACGACATTCAGTACTTC
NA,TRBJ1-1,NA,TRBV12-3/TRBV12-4,CASKLPGNTEAFF,TGTGCCAGCAAACTCCCAGGGAACACTGAAGCTTTCTTT
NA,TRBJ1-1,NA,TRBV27,CASSEVQGEAAFF,TGTGCCAGCAGTGAGGTTCAGGGTGAGGCAGCTTTCTTT
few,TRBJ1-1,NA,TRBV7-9,CASSLVEGQAFF,TGTGCCAGCAGCTTAGTCGAGGGGCAAGCTTTCTTT
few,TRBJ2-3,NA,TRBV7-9,CASSDSGKPDTQYF,TGTGCCAGCAGTGATTCAGGGAAGCCAGATACGCAGTATTTT
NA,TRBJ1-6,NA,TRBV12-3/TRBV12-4,CASSLARQSSYNSPLHF,TGTGCCAGCAGTTTAGCCCGACAGAGCTCCTATAATTCACCCCTCCACTTT
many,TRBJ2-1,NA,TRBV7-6,CASSPDNEQFF,TGTGCCAGCAGCCCTGACAATGAGCAGTTCTTC
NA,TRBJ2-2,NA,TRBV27,CASRTTGLTGELFF,TGTGCCAGCAGAACGACAGGACTTACCGGGGAGCTGTTTTTT
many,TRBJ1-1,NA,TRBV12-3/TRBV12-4,CASSLSRMNTEAFF,TGTGCCAGCAGTTTGAGCAGAATGAACACTGAAGCTTTCTTT
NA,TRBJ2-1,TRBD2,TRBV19,CASSIRGGYNEQFF,TGTGCCAGTAGTATACGGGGGGGCTACAATGAGCAGTTCTTC
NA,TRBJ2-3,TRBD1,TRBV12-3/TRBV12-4,CASSPRQGASTDTQYF,TGTGCCAGCAGCCCCAGACAGGGGGCAAGCACAGATACGCAGTATTTT
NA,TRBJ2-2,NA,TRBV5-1,CASSWGSAGELFF,TGCGCCAGCAGCTGGGGAAGCGCCGGGGAGCTGTTTTTT
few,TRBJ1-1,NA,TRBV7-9,CASSFLPGMNEAFF,TGTGCCAGCAGCTTTCTTCCCGGTATGAATGAAGCTTTCTTT
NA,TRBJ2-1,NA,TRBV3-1,CASSQEGIGNEQFF,TGTGCCAGCAGCCAAGAGGGCATAGGGAATGAGCAGTTCTTC
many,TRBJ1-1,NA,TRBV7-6,CASSLVSDGAANTEAFF,TGTGCCAGCAGCTTAGTCTCCGACGGGGCAGCGAACACTGAAGCTTTCTTT
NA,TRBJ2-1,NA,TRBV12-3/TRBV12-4,CASTPRGDEQFF,TGTGCCAGCACCCCCCGAGGGGATGAGCAGTTCTTC
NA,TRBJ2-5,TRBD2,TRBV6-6,CASSPWASGGRETQYF,TGTGCCAGCAGTCCCTGGGCTAGCGGGGGGCGTGAGACCCAGTACTTC
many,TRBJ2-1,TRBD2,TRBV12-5,CASGGRAGGYFNEQFF,TGTGCTAGTGGCGGGAGAGCGGGGGGCTACTTTAATGAGCAGTTCTTC
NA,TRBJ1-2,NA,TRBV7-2,CASSLIPNWIYGYTF,TGTGCCAGCAGCCTTATTCCCAATTGGATCTATGGCTACACCTTC
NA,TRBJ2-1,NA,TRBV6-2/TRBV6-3,CASSHDRYNEQFF,TGTGCCAGCAGTCACGACAGATACAATGAGCAGTTCTTC
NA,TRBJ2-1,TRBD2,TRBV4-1,CASSQDALAGYEQFF,TGCGCCAGCAGCCAAGACGCCCTAGCGGGGTACGAGCAGTTCTTC
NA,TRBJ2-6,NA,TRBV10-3,CAIREWISGANVLTF,TGTGCCATCAGGGAATGGATCTCTGGGGCCAACGTCCTGACTTTC
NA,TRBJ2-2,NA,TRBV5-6,CASSFFRRGVTGELFF,TGTGCCAGCAGCTTTTTTAGGCGGGGTGTTACCGGGGAGCTGTTTTTT
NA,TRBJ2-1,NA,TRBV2,CASNGGRDQPEREQFF,TGTGCCAGCAACGGGGGCCGGGACCAACCCGAACGGGAGCAGTTCTTC
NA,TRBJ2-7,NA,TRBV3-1,CASSQDIGATGEQYF,TGTGCCAGCAGCCAAGACATCGGGGCCACGGGAGAGCAGTACTTC
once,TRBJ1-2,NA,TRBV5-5,CASSAHRVVDYGYTF,TGTGCCAGCAGCGCTCACAGGGTGGTCGACTATGGCTACACCTTC
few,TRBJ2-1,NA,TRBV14,CASSGRLSSYNEQFF,TGTGCCAGCAGTGGGCGACTTAGCTCCTACAATGAGCAGTTCTTC
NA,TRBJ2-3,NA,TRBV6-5,CASSYFISGGLSSTDTQYF,TGTGCCAGCAGTTACTTTATCTCAGGAGGACTTTCTAGCACAGATACGCAGTATTTT
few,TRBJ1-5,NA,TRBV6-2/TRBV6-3,CASSSMIDSNQPQHF,TGTGCCAGCAGTTCCATGATCGACAGCAATCAGCCCCAGCATTTT